This TCR beta chain stems from a study of a mutant IDH1 vaccine in newly diagnosed glioma. Study context: Vaccinations were initiated 4-6 weeks following radiotherapy alone, or were given together with temozolomide cycles. Patients arrived already treated with radiotherapy, temozolomide, or both, most having had both. V12 fell at week 35 and V13, the study end, at week 47.

CDR1 is SQVTM, CDR2 ANQGSEA, per germline. With 4 bases clipped from V and 2 bases from J, the junction kept 4 bases outside the gene matches. CDR3 length: 14 residues. Regarding time point: week 35, safety follow-up. All doses held 300 ug of mutant IDH1 20-mer peptide, with topical imiquimod. Method: immunoSEQ multiplex PCR; TCRdb's copy keeps in-frame clones and lacks some. The sample has roughly 30,000 clones; approximately 77% are singletons. With respect to this clone: Its antigen is not identified.

The sequenced sample was PBMCs, obtained from a glioma patient whose treatment included an IDH1 peptide vaccine. The chain combines TRBV29-1 with TRBJ1-2; 10 nucleotides line up with TRBD1. This TCR was recovered from a man aged 25 to 45 with glioma. CDR3 in amino acids: CSVARDRGNYGYTF. The CDR3 DNA reads as TGCAGCGTTGCCCGGGACAGGGGAAACTATGGCTACACCTTC.